This T cell receptor beta chain was identified in a study of identical twins. As to this clonotype: Its target is unknown.

Through template switching, a universal primer site was introduced, and the cDNA contained unique molecular identifiers. MiXCR, applied by TCRdb to the 5' RACE reads, yields one record per CDR3 protein. In the table there are hundreds of thousands of distinct CDR3 sequences, approximately 13% of which are singletons. The CDR3 has 15 amino acids. The germline gives CDR1 SGHRS, CDR2 YFSETQ. The J segment lost 2 bases and the V segment lost 1 base, leaving 2 bases of the junction unmatched. Whole-study findings and limits: The abundant beta clonotypes from cord blood had fewer insertions, and memory repertoires had none of this.

These data also featured in a second study, about yellow fever vaccine responses in identical twins.

The sequenced material came from PBMCs. The chain recombines TRBV5-1 with TRBJ2-3; 9 bases fit TRBD1. This clonotype originated in a young woman in good health. The CDR3 region is CASSLRQGDTDTQYF. Written as DNA, the CDR3 is TGCGCCAGCAGCTTGAGACAGGGGGACACAGATACGCAGTATTTT. Full variable domain (outside the CDR3, taken from reference TRBV5-1 and TRBJ2-3): KAGVTQTPRYLIKTRGQQVTLSCSPISGHRSVSWYQQTPGQGLQFLFEYFSETQRNKGNFPGRFSGRQFSNSRSEMNVSTLELGDSALYLCASSLRQGDTDTQYFGPGTRLTVL.